Each of the 19 T cell receptor beta chains below was sequenced from the same sample in a study of cytomegalovirus exposure and HLA in healthy donors. It was with 60 Vbeta and 13 Jbeta primers that the PCR ran. Here immunoSEQ multiplex PCR was the method, and the copy in TCRdb shows in-frame clones only, minus some. The table has 130,000 to 150,000 clones, roughly 80% seen once. Sequencing used PBMCs. The receptors here all came from a man aged 35 to 55 in good health and CMV-seropositive.

The V call is TRBV2, the J call TRBJ2-7; TRBD2 matches at 9 bases. The V gene's germline CDR1 is SNHLY and CDR2 FYNNEI. The CDR3 spans 15 residues. V lost 6 bases and J lost 3; bases outside the gene matches: 9. In DNA form, the CDR3 reads TGTGCCAGCAGACTAAGACTAGCGGAGGGCTACGAGCAGTACTTC. Translation: CASRLRLAEGYEQYF.

The CDR3 region is CASSPGARGTSGPSGFF. The CDR3 DNA is TGTGCCAGCTCACCAGGTGCTCGGGGGACTAGCGGGCCCTCGGGGTTCTTC. The chain is built from TRBV18 and TRBJ2-1, with 12 bases aligning to TRBD2. Germline values: CDR1 KGHSH, CDR2 LQKENI. V shed 2 bases and J 15 bases; nucleotides not matched to a gene: 17. The CDR3 contains 17 residues.

The rearrangement uses TRBV10-2 and TRBJ1-1; D remains ambiguous. The germline V gene encodes CDR1 WSHSY and CDR2 SAAADI. The V end was cut by 6 bases, the J end by 2 bases, with 10 bases between. The CDR3 length is 13 residues. CDR3 amino acids: CASRYTINTEAFF. The CDR3 bases are TGCGCCAGCAGATACACCATAAACACTGAAGCTTTCTTT.

Remarks on this clone: The sample carries other DNA sequences with the same CDR3. The chain is built from TRBV6-5 and TRBJ2-3; TRBD1 is a possible D gene (6 bases). The CDR3 totals 15 residues. Germline lookup yields CDR1 MNHEY and CDR2 SVGAGI. Deletions cut 2 bases from V and 1 base from J, with 10 bases between. The CDR3 DNA is TGTGCCAGCAGTTACGGGACATCGCGCACAGATACGCAGTATTTT. As protein: CASSYGTSRTDTQYF.

J is TRBJ1-2 and V is TRBV4-1; the D gene is possibly TRBD1 (6 bases). V lost 1 base to trimming and J lost 7 bases, with 13 bases between them. Germline lookup yields CDR1 MGHRA and CDR2 YSYEKL. The CDR3 runs 14 residues. The CDR3 protein is CASSQVGRGRGYTF. Written as DNA, the CDR3 is TGCGCCAGCAGCCAAGTGGGCAGGGGTCGTGGCTACACCTTC.

The table lists this clone with a few counts. The V gene is TRBV4-3, the J gene TRBJ2-1; the match to TRBD2 covers 8 bases. Per germline, CDR1 LGHNA and CDR2 YSLEER. V gave up 2 bases and J gave up 0 bases; unmatched junction bases: 6. This CDR3 contains 17 residues. In nucleotides, the CDR3 is TGCGCCAGCAGCCAATCCGTACTAGCGGTCTCCTACAATGAGCAGTTCTTC. This gives the protein CASSQSVLAVSYNEQFF.

This clone was seen more than once but under ten times. This sequence joins TRBV6-1 and TRBJ2-1; maybe TRBD2 (6 bases). Germline lookup yields CDR1 MNHNS and CDR2 SASEGT. The V end was cut by 5 bases, the J end by 5 bases, with 16 bases between. The CDR3 extends over 15 amino acids. The CDR3: CASSPASEGHNEQFF. CDR3 DNA sequence: TGTGCCAGCAGTCCTGCTAGCGAGGGGCACAATGAGCAGTTCTTC.

The chain uses TRBV5-1 and TRBJ1-4; D is possibly TRBD1 (5 bases). From germline, CDR1 is SGHRS and CDR2 YFSETQ. The CDR3 has 14 amino acids. The V and J ends lost 6 bases and 2 bases respectively, with 11 bases between them. The CDR3 DNA reads TGCGCCAGCACGTTTGGACACACTAATGAAAAACTGTTTTTT. Its protein product is CASTFGHTNEKLFF.

V and J are TRBV13 and TRBJ2-1, with 8 positions matching TRBD1. Germline CDR1 is PRHDT and CDR2 is FYEKMQ (reference sequence). The CDR3 runs 15 residues. V shed 1 base and J 7 bases; nucleotides not matched to a gene: 6. The CDR3 DNA follows: TGTGCCAGCAGCTTAGAACAGGGGGGACTGAATGAGCAGTTCTTC. It specifies CASSLEQGGLNEQFF.

This clone was counted only a few times. The V and J genes are TRBV19 and TRBJ1-5, with 12 bases lining up with TRBD1. The CDR3 sequence is 19 residues long. Germline V gene sequence: CDR1 LNHDA, CDR2 SQIVND (reference sequence). Trimming cost V 4 bases and J 4 bases; bases outside gene matches: 14. The CDR3 sequence: CASSTSSGQGAMGNQPQHF. The CDR3 DNA reads as TGTGCCAGTAGTACCTCTTCGGGACAGGGGGCGATGGGGAATCAGCCCCAGCATTTT.

J is TRBJ2-2 and V is TRBV28, with D perhaps TRBD1 (6 bases). The CDR3 spans 15 residues. Trimming shortened V by 6 bases and J by 0 bases, and 11 bases separated the two germline ends. The V gene's germline CDR1 is MDHEN and CDR2 SYDVKM. The DNA of the CDR3 is TGTGCCAGCAGCTCAACAGGGACGAACACCGGGGAGCTGTTTTTT. Encoded protein: CASSSTGTNTGELFF.

This sequence joins TRBV19 and TRBJ2-1; no clear D gene. CDR1 and CDR2 from the germline V gene are LNHDA and SQIVND (reference sequence). V lost 3 bases, J lost 2 bases, and 14 bases lay in between. This CDR3 region has 16 residues. The CDR3 DNA is TGTGCCAGTAGTATGCAAGCCCTGATACCCTACAATGAGCAGTTCTTC. Translated, it gives CASSMQALIPYNEQFF.

The chain carries TRBV6-5 and TRBJ2-1, with 7 bases identical to TRBD2. The CDR3 extends over 13 amino acids. The germline V gene has CDR1 MNHEY and CDR2 SVGAGI. The J segment lost 7 bases and the V segment lost 7 bases, leaving 7 bases of the junction unmatched. CDR3 DNA sequence: TGTGCCAGCAAGAGGACGGGAGGAAATGAGCAGTTCTTC. This translates into CASKRTGGNEQFF.

Only a few counts were recorded for this clone. V usage is TRBV28 and J usage is TRBJ2-3; possibly TRBD1 for D (6 bases). V gave up 5 bases and J gave up 4 bases, with 10 bases separating them. Germline V lookup: CDR1 MDHEN, CDR2 SYDVKM. CDR3 length: 13 amino acids. This CDR3 reads CASSTQGPDTQYF. In nucleotides, the CDR3 is TGTGCCAGCAGTACACAGGGCCCAGATACGCAGTATTTT.

The J gene is TRBJ2-7, the V gene TRBV6-1, with a tentative D call TRBD2 (5 bases). Between the trimmed V and J ends, which lost 2 bases and 6 bases, there was a span of 8 bases. Germline CDR1 is MNHNS and CDR2 is SASEGT. This CDR3 comprises 12 residues. The CDR3 loop reads CASSERAGEQYF. In DNA form, the CDR3 reads TGTGCCAGCAGTGAAAGGGCGGGCGAGCAGTACTTC.

This clone was recorded only once. The genes are TRBV7-9 and TRBJ2-7, with TRBD2 as a possible D gene (8 bases). V was shortened by 4 bases and J by 4 bases, with 20 bases between the two germline ends. CDR1 and CDR2 from the germline V gene are SEHNR and FQNEAQ (reference sequence). CDR3 length: 16 residues. CDR3 amino acids: CASSSPREGARYEQYF. For the CDR3, the DNA is TGTGCCAGCAGCTCCCCTCGGGAGGGGGCTAGGTACGAGCAGTACTTC.

The chain carries TRBV6-1 and TRBJ2-1; TRBD1 is a possible D gene (5 bases). CDR3 size: 13 residues. Germline assignment: CDR1 MNHNS and CDR2 SASEGT. Trimming took 0 bases from V and 11 from J, leaving 11 bases between them. The CDR3 reads CASSEALGHQQFF. In DNA form, the CDR3 reads TGTGCCAGCAGTGAAGCGCTAGGACATCAGCAGTTCTTC.

J is TRBJ1-2 and V is TRBV2; the D is unclear. Germline V gene data show CDR1 as SNHLY and CDR2 as FYNNEI. Trimming removed 6 bases from V and 4 bases from J, with 15 bases in between. The CDR3 has 14 amino acids. The CDR3 coding sequence is TGTGCCAGCAGGGTAGACTCTCGGGGCTATGGCTACACCTTC. It is translated as CASRVDSRGYGYTF.

The count of this clone is one. The chain links TRBV5-1 to TRBJ2-1, with D perhaps TRBD1 (5 bases). The CDR3 totals 17 residues. The germline CDR1 and CDR2 sequences are SGHRS and YFSETQ. Trimming shortened V by 0 bases and J by 2 bases, and 15 bases separated the two germline ends. Here the CDR3 DNA reads TGCGCCAGCAGCTTGGGGGGCGGCGCACAGACCTACAATGAGCAGTTCTTC. Its protein is CASSLGGGAQTYNEQFF.